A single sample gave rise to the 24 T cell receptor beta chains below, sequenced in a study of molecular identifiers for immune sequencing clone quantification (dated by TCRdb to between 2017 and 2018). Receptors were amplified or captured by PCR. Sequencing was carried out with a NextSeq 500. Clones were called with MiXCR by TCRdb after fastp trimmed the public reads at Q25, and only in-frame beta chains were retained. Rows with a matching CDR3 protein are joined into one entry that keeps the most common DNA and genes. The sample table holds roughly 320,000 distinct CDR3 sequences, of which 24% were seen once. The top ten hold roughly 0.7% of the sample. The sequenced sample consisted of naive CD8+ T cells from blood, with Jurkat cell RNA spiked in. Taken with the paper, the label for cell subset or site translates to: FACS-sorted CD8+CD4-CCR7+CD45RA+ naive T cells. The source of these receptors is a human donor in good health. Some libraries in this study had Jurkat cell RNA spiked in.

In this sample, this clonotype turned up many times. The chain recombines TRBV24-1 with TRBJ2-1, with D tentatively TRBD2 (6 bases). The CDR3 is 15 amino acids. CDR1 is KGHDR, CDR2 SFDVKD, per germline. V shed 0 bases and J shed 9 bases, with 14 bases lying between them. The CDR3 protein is CATSDLEEGPGEQFF. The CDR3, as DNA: TGTGCCACCAGTGATTTGGAGGAGGGGCCGGGTGAGCAGTTCTTC.

CDR3 protein: CASRPFRSSNQPQHF. The CDR3 nucleotides are TGTGCCAGCAGGCCGTTTCGATCGAGCAATCAGCCCCAGCATTTT. The chain combines TRBV2 with TRBJ1-5, with D unclear. The length of the CDR3 is 15 residues. V was pared by 6 bases and J by 1 base, with 13 bases between. Germline-derived CDR1 and CDR2 are SNHLY and FYNNEI.

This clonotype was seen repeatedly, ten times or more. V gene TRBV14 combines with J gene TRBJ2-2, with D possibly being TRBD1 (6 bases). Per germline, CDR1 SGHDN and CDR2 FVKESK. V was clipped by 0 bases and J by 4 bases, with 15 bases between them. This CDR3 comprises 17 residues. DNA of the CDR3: TGTGCCAGCAGCCAAGATCAGGGGTTGCCCGCCACCGGGGAGCTGTTTTTT. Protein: CASSQDQGLPATGELFF.

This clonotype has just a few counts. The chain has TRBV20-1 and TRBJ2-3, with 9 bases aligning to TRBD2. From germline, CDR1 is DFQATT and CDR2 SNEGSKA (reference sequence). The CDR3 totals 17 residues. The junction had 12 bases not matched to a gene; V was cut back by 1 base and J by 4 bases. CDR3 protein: CSARVLPISGGADTQYF. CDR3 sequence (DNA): TGCAGTGCTAGAGTACTCCCTATTAGCGGGGGCGCAGATACGCAGTATTTT.

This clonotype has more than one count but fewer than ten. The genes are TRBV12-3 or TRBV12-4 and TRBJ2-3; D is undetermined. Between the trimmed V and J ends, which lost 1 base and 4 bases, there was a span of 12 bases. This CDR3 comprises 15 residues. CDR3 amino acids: CASSLVGIRADTQYF. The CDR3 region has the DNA TGTGCCAGCAGTTTAGTGGGGATTAGGGCAGATACGCAGTATTTT.

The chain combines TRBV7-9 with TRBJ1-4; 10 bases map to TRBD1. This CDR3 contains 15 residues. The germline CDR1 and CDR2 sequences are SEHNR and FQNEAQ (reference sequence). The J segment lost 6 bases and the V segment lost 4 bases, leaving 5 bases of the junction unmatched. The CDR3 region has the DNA TGTGCCAGCAGCTCGCGGGACAGGGGAGATGAAAAACTGTTTTTT. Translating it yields CASSSRDRGDEKLFF.

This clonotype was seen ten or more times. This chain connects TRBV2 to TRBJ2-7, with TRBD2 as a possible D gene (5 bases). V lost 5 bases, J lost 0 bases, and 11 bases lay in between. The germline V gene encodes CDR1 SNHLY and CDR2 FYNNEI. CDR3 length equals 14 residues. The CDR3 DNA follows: TGTGCCAGCAGTACCCCCCGGGGCTCCTACGAGCAGTACTTC. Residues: CASSTPRGSYEQYF.

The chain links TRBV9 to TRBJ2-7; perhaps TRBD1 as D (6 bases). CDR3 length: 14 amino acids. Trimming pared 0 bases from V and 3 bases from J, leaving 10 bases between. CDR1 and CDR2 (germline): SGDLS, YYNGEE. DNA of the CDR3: TGTGCCAGCAGCGTAGGACAGGACATCTACGAGCAGTACTTC. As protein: CASSVGQDIYEQYF.

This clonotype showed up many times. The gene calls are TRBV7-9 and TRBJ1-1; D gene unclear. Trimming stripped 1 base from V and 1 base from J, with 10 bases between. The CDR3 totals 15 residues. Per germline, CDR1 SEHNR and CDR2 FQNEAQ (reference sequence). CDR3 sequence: CASSLDNNQNTEAFF. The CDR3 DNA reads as TGTGCCAGCAGCTTAGATAACAACCAGAACACTGAAGCTTTCTTT.

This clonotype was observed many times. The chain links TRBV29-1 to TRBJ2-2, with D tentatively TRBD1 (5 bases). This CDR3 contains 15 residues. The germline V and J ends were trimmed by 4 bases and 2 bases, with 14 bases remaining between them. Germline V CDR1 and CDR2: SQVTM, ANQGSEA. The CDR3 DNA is TGCAGCGTTGGTTTGTACAGGACCAACACCGGGGAGCTGTTTTTT. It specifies CSVGLYRTNTGELFF.

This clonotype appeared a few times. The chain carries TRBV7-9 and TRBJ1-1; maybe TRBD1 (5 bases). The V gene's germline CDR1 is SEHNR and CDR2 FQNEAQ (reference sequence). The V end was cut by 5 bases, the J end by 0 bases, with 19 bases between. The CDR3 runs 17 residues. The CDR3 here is CASSNIKTENMNTEAFF. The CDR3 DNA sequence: TGTGCCAGCAGCAACATTAAGACAGAAAATATGAACACTGAAGCTTTCTTT. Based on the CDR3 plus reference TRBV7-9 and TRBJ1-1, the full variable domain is DTGVSQNPRHKITKRGQNVTFRCDPISEHNRLYWYRQTLGQGPEFLTYFQNEAQLEKSRLLSDRFSAERPKGSFSTLEIQRTEQGDSAMYLCASSNIKTENMNTEAFFGQGTRLTVV.

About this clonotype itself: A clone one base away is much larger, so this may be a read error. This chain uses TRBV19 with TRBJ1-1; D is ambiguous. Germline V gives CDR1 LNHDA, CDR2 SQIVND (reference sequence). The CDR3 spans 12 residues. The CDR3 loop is CAGSIKGGEAFF. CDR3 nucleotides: TGTGCCGGTAGTATAAAGGGAGGTGAAGCTTTCTTT.

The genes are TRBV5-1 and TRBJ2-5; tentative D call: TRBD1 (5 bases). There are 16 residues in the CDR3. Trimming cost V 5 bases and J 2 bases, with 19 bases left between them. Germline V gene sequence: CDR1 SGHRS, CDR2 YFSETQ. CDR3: CASRSRQTHPQETQYF. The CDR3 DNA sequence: TGCGCCAGCAGGAGTAGACAGACCCATCCACAAGAGACCCAGTACTTC.

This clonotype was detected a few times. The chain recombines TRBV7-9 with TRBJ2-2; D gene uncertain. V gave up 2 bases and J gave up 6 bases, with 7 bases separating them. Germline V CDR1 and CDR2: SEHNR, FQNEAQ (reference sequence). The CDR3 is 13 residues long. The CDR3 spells CASSLSMSGELFF. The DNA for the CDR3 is TGTGCCAGCAGCTTAAGTATGTCCGGGGAGCTGTTTTTT.

CDR3 DNA: TGCAGCGTTGATCCAGGGCTCAACTATGGCTACACCTTC. Residues: CSVDPGLNYGYTF. The chain links TRBV29-1 to TRBJ1-2; maybe TRBD1 (5 bases). Germline loops: CDR1 SQVTM, CDR2 ANQGSEA. The CDR3 is made up of 13 amino acids. V gave up 3 bases and J gave up 2 bases, with 10 bases separating them.

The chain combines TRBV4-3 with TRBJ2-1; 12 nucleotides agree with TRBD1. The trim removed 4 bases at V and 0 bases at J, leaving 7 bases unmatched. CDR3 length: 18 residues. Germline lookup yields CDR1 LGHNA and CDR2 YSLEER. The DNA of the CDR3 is TGCGCCAGCAGCCCGGGACAGGGGGCAGTGAGCTCCTACAATGAGCAGTTCTTC. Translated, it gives CASSPGQGAVSSYNEQFF.

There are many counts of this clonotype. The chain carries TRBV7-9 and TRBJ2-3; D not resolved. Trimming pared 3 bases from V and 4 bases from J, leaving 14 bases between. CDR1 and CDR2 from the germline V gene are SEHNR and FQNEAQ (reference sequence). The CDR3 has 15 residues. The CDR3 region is CASSFVLSGADTQYF. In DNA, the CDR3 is TGTGCCAGCAGCTTTGTCCTGTCCGGCGCAGATACGCAGTATTTT.

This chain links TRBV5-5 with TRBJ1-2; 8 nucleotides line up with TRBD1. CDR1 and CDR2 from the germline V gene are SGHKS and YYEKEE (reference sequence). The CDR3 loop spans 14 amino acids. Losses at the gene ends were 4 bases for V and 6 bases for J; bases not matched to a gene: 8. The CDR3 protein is CASSPWDRSHGYTF. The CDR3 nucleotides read TGTGCCAGCAGCCCCTGGGACAGGTCTCATGGCTACACCTTC. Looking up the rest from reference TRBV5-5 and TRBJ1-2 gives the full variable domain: DAGVTQSPTHLIKTRGQQVTLRCSPISGHKSVSWYQQVLGQGPQFIFQYYEKEERGRGNFPDRFSARQFPNYSSELNVNALLLGDSALYLCASSPWDRSHGYTFGSGTRLTVV.

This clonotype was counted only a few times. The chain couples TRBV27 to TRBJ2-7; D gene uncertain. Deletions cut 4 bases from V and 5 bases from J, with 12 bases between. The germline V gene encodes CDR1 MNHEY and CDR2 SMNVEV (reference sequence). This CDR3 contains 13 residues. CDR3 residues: CASSSPEGHEQYF. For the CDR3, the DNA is TGTGCCAGCAGTTCGCCAGAAGGCCACGAGCAGTACTTC.

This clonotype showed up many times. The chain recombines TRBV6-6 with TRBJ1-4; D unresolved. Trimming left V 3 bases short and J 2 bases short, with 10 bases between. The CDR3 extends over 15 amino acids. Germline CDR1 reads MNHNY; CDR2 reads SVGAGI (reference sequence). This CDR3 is CASSYHGDTNEKLFF. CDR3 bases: TGTGCCAGCAGTTATCATGGGGATACTAATGAAAAACTGTTTTTT.

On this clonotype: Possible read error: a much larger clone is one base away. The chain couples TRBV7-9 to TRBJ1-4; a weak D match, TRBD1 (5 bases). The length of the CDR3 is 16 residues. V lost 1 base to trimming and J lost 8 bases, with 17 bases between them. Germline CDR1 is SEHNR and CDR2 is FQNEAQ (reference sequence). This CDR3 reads CASSLVLRGPSEKLFF. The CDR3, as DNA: TGTGCCAGCAGCTTAGTTTTAAGGGGCCCGTCCGAAAAACTGTTTTTT.

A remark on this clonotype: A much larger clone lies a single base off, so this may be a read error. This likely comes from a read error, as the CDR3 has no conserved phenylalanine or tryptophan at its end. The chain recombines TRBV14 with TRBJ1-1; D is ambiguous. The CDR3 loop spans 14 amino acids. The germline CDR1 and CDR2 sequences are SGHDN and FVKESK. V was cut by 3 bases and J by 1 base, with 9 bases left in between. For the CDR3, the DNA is TGTGCCAGCAGCCATCAGGACTGGAACACTGAAGCTTTCTCT. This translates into CASSHQDWNTEAFS.

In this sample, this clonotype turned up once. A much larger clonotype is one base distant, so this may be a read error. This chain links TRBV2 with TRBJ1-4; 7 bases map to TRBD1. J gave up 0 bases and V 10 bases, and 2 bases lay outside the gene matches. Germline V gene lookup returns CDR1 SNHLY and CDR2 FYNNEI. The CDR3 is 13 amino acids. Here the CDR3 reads CATQGATNEKLFF. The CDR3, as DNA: TGTGCCACCCAGGGGGCAACTAATGAAAAACTGTTTTTT.

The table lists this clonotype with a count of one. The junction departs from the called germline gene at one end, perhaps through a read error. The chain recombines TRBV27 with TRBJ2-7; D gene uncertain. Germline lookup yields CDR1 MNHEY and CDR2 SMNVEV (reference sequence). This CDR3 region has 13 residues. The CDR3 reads CAGSYQAHYEQYF. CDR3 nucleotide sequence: TGTGCCGGCAGTTACCAGGCCCACTACGAGCAGTACTTC.